Below are 27 T cell receptor beta chains sequenced from a single sample in a study of cytomegalovirus exposure and HLA in healthy donors. Here immunoSEQ multiplex PCR was the method, and the copy in TCRdb shows in-frame clones only, minus some. The table lists some 120,000 clones, 90% to 95% of them singletons. The sample consisted of PBMCs. The receptors derive from a woman younger than 35 in good health and CMV-seronegative.

V gene TRBV30 combines with J gene TRBJ2-7; TRBD2 agrees at 7 bases. Germline V CDR1 and CDR2: GTSNPN, SVGIG (reference sequence). Unmatched junction bases numbered 9, after V lost 8 bases and J lost 2 bases. There are 13 residues in the CDR3. The CDR3 loop reads CAHQREGAYEQYF. For the CDR3, the DNA is TGTGCCCATCAGAGGGAGGGTGCCTACGAGCAGTACTTC.

This clone has more than one count but fewer than ten. The J gene is TRBJ1-2, the V gene TRBV7-9; no clear D gene. CDR3 length: 13 residues. V was pared by 8 bases and J by 1 base, with 11 bases between. Germline V lookup: CDR1 SEHNR, CDR2 FQNEAQ (reference sequence). CDR3 region: CASPRRGNYGYTF. CDR3 bases: TGTGCCAGCCCCCGGCGGGGTAACTATGGCTACACCTTC.

J is TRBJ1-1 and V is TRBV5-1; TRBD1 matches at 9 bases. In germline, CDR1 is SGHRS, CDR2 YFSETQ. With V trimmed by 0 bases and J by 8 bases, 5 bases remained unmatched. The CDR3 sequence is 14 residues long. Written as DNA, the CDR3 is TGCGCCAGCAGCTTGGACAGGGGGCTCAGGGAAGCTTTCTTT. Amino acid sequence: CASSLDRGLREAFF.

This clone was detected a few times. This sequence joins TRBV6-1 and TRBJ2-7; 7 bases are shared with TRBD1. The germline V gene encodes CDR1 MNHNS and CDR2 SASEGT. There are 15 residues in the CDR3. J lost 3 bases, V lost 4 bases, and 9 bases had no gene match. The CDR3 here is CASSGGSTGSYEQYF. The CDR3 DNA sequence: TGTGCCAGCAGTGGGGGCTCGACAGGGAGCTACGAGCAGTACTTC.

The gene calls are TRBV30 and TRBJ1-4; D perhaps matches TRBD1 (6 bases). The CDR3 covers 18 residues. Per the germline V gene, CDR1 is GTSNPN and CDR2 is SVGIG (reference sequence). V gave up 2 bases and J gave up 5 bases, with 24 bases separating them. The CDR3 nucleotides are TGTGCCTGGAGTTCTTTCTCTTGGACAGAGGAAAAAAATGAAAAACTGTTTTTT. Translation gives CAWSSFSWTEEKNEKLFF.

This clone was counted a single time. The rearrangement links TRBV27 to TRBJ1-4; TRBD1 is a possible D gene (6 bases). The CDR3 extends over 14 amino acids. The V end was cut by 5 bases, the J end by 5 bases, with 12 bases between. Germline CDR1 and CDR2: MNHEY and SMNVEV (reference sequence). The CDR3 coding sequence is TGTGCCAGCAGTCAGAGGGGGTTCAATGAAAAACTGTTTTTT. Translation gives CASSQRGFNEKLFF.

The rearrangement links TRBV5-6 to TRBJ1-4, with TRBD1 identical over 7 bases. The V segment lost 3 bases and the J segment 12 bases; nucleotides outside the gene matches: 8. The germline CDR1 and CDR2 sequences are SGHDT and YYEEEE. The CDR3 contains 13 residues. The CDR3 is CASSSWTGGELFF. CDR3 sequence (DNA): TGTGCCAGCAGCTCTTGGACAGGCGGGGAACTGTTTTTT.

The genes are TRBV25-1 and TRBJ2-1; a possible D gene is TRBD2 (7 bases). This CDR3 is 15 amino acids long. Per the germline V gene, CDR1 is MGHDK and CDR2 is SYGVNS. Trimming stripped 1 base from V and 8 bases from J, with 15 bases between. The CDR3 region has the DNA TGTGCCAGCAGTGAATGGAGGGGGGGCCGCGATGAGCAGTTCTTC. It yields the protein CASSEWRGGRDEQFF.

The chain uses TRBV6-1 and TRBJ2-1; D may be TRBD1 (7 bases). Trimming removed 10 bases at V and 7 bases at J, with 14 bases between. Germline-derived CDR1 and CDR2 are MNHNS and SASEGT. The CDR3 extends over 12 amino acids. The CDR3 reads CATGQAGNEQFF. For the CDR3, the DNA is TGTGCCACCGGACAGGCGGGAAATGAGCAGTTCTTC.

The chain recombines TRBV6-5 with TRBJ2-1, with 8 bases aligning to TRBD2. Trimming removed 5 bases from V and 10 bases from J; junction bases left unmatched: 13. From germline, CDR1 is MNHEY and CDR2 SVGAGI. The CDR3 loop spans 15 amino acids. CDR3 coding DNA: TGTGCCAGCAGTAAGTTACGTGCTAGCGGGTTCGAGCAGTTCTTC. Encoded protein: CASSKLRASGFEQFF.

The chain combines TRBV7-9 with TRBJ2-5, with a possible D match to TRBD2 (6 bases). Per germline, CDR1 SEHNR and CDR2 FQNEAQ (reference sequence). The CDR3 runs to 17 residues. V lost 3 bases to trimming and J lost 0 bases, with 17 bases between them. As DNA, the CDR3 is TGTGCCAGCAGCTTTGGGATAGCGGATAGGTACCAAGAGACCCAGTACTTC. Protein: CASSFGIADRYQETQYF.

As for this clone: The junction departs from germline at one end; a sequencing error may be responsible. The chain uses TRBV7-9 and TRBJ2-1; D may be TRBD2 (5 bases). This CDR3 has 12 amino acids. Germline V gene data show CDR1 as SEHNR and CDR2 as FQNEAQ (reference sequence). The CDR3 loop is CASSLERAESIF. The CDR3, as DNA: TGTGCCAGCAGCCTCGAGAGGGCAGAATCGATCTTC.

The V call is TRBV19, the J call TRBJ1-1; 7 bases align to TRBD1. The V segment lost 8 bases and the J segment 2 bases; nucleotides outside the gene matches: 11. CDR3 length equals 15 residues. The germline V gene encodes CDR1 LNHDA and CDR2 SQIVND (reference sequence). The CDR3 region is CASEYGPGGNTEAFF. CDR3 DNA: TGTGCCAGTGAGTACGGACCAGGGGGAAACACTGAAGCTTTCTTT.

Only one count was recorded for this clone. The V gene is TRBV2, the J gene TRBJ1-1; the D is unclear. The length of the CDR3 is 13 residues. Germline assignment: CDR1 SNHLY and CDR2 FYNNEI. Trimming left V 4 bases short and J 2 bases short, with 8 bases between. The CDR3 coding sequence is TGTGCCAGCAGTGCTTGGAGAAACACTGAAGCTTTCTTT. This gives the protein CASSAWRNTEAFF. Full variable domain (remainder filled in from reference TRBV2 and TRBJ1-1): EPEVTQTPSHQVTQMGQEVILRCVPISNHLYFYWYRQILGQKVEFLVSFYNNEISEKSEIFDDQFSVERPDGSNFTLKIRSTKLEDSAMYFCASSAWRNTEAFFGQGTRLTVV.

The chain has TRBV29-1 and TRBJ2-7; D ambiguous. This CDR3 is built from 12 residues. Germline V gives CDR1 SQVTM, CDR2 ANQGSEA. V shed 7 bases and J shed 3 bases, with 13 bases lying between them. The DNA for the CDR3 is TGCAGCGCTGCGGTCGGATTCTACGAGCAGTACTTC. It yields the protein CSAAVGFYEQYF.

CDR3 region: CASSLEGGSSGELFF. DNA for the CDR3: TGTGCCAGCAGTCTGGAAGGGGGTAGCTCCGGGGAGCTGTTTTTT. The J gene is TRBJ2-2, the V gene TRBV9; possible D gene TRBD1, 6 bases. V lost 5 bases and J 6 bases, leaving 17 bases between the germline ends. The V gene's germline CDR1 is SGDLS and CDR2 YYNGEE. The CDR3 loop spans 15 amino acids.

The rearrangement uses TRBV28 and TRBJ1-2; 8 bases are a match to TRBD1. The ends lost 6 bases at V and 4 bases at J; junction bases unmatched: 7. The CDR3 extends over 14 amino acids. Germline-derived CDR1 and CDR2 are MDHEN and SYDVKM. The CDR3 region has the DNA TGTGCCAGCAGCCCCGGCCAGGGGGCCTATGGCTACACCTTC. Translating it yields CASSPGQGAYGYTF.

V and J are TRBV28 and TRBJ2-2; 12 bases map to TRBD2. V gave up 4 bases and J gave up 2 bases; unmatched junction bases: 5. The CDR3 length is 17 residues. Germline V CDR1 and CDR2: MDHEN, SYDVKM. The CDR3 coding sequence is TGTGCCAGCAGTTACCCTAGCGGGAGGGCCAACACCGGGGAGCTGTTTTTT. Its translation: CASSYPSGRANTGELFF.

The rearrangement links TRBV7-3 to TRBJ2-3, with D possibly TRBD2 on 6 matching bases. The CDR3 spans 16 residues. Per germline, CDR1 SGHTA and CDR2 FQGTGA. Trimming pared 5 bases from V and 5 bases from J, leaving 20 bases between. In DNA, the CDR3 is TGTGCCAGCAGCCTCGGGAGCCGACCTTTTGGAGATACGCAGTATTTT. The encoded protein is CASSLGSRPFGDTQYF.

V gene TRBV10-3 combines with J gene TRBJ2-3; the D is unclear. Germline CDR1 is ENHRY and CDR2 is SYGVKD. The CDR3 consists of 14 residues. Trimming cost V 10 bases and J 0 bases, with 14 bases left between them. CDR3 loop: CATQNAASTDTQYF. For the CDR3, the DNA is TGTGCCACCCAGAATGCGGCTAGCACAGATACGCAGTATTTT.

DNA for the CDR3: TGTGCCAGCAGTGGCCCGGAGGACGCCCCGTACCAAGAGACCCAGTACTTC. Protein: CASSGPEDAPYQETQYF. The chain has TRBV2 and TRBJ2-5; D is possibly TRBD2 (5 bases). V lost 4 bases and J lost 0, with 18 bases in between. The CDR3 length is 17 residues. Germline CDR1 is SNHLY and CDR2 is FYNNEI.

The J gene is TRBJ1-4, the V gene TRBV19; the D gene is possibly TRBD1 (5 bases). Germline-derived CDR1 and CDR2 are LNHDA and SQIVND (reference sequence). Trimming left V 6 bases short and J 6 bases short, with 23 bases between. The CDR3 covers 17 residues. The CDR3 DNA is TGTGCCAGTAGCCTCAACTCGGGGGAATACGCCTATGAAAAACTGTTTTTT. This sequence encodes CASSLNSGEYAYEKLFF.

The J gene is TRBJ2-7, the V gene TRBV6-5, with 11 bases aligning to TRBD1. Germline-derived CDR1 and CDR2 are MNHEY and SVGAGI. The V and J ends lost 4 bases and 4 bases, in that order; junction bases with no gene match: 0. This CDR3 is 13 amino acids long. The CDR3 protein is CASSWDRGYEQYF. CDR3 coding DNA: TGTGCCAGCAGTTGGGACAGGGGGTACGAGCAGTACTTC.

The chain has TRBV12-5 and TRBJ1-2; D is uncertain. Germline-derived CDR1 and CDR2 are LGHNT and FRNRAP. This CDR3 is built from 15 residues. With 0 bases removed from V and 7 bases from J, the gap between germline ends came to 15 bases. The CDR3 bases are TGTGCTAGTGGTTTGGTCGTCAGGTTCGGTAGTGGCTACACCTTC. Protein product: CASGLVVRFGSGYTF. Supplemented by reference TRBV12-5 and TRBJ1-2, the full variable domain reads DARVTQTPRHKVTEMGQEVTMRCQPILGHNTVFWYRQTMMQGLELLAYFRNRAPLDDSGMPKDRFSAEMPDATLATLKIQPSEPRDSAVYFCASGLVVRFGSGYTFGSGTRLTVV.

V and J are TRBV5-1 and TRBJ2-1; 10 bases line up with TRBD2. In germline, CDR1 is SGHRS, CDR2 YFSETQ. The CDR3 is 15 residues long. The trim removed 4 bases at V and 10 bases at J, leaving 11 bases unmatched. CDR3 region: CASSVTSGEGMEQFF. The CDR3 coding sequence is TGCGCCAGCAGCGTTACTAGCGGGGAGGGGATGGAGCAGTTCTTC. Full variable domain (rest looked up from reference TRBV5-1 and TRBJ2-1): KAGVTQTPRYLIKTRGQQVTLSCSPISGHRSVSWYQQTPGQGLQFLFEYFSETQRNKGNFPGRFSGRQFSNSRSEMNVSTLELGDSALYLCASSVTSGEGMEQFFGPGTRLTVL.

The chain joins TRBV11-2 to TRBJ2-7; TRBD2 matches at 13 bases. Trimming at V came to 7 bases and at J to 7 bases, leaving 13 bases not matched to a gene. The CDR3 totals 16 residues. Germline values: CDR1 SGHAT, CDR2 FQNNGV. CDR3 amino acids: CASTEGLAGPTQEQYF. The CDR3 bases are TGTGCCAGCACCGAGGGACTAGCGGGACCTACTCAGGAGCAGTACTTC.

The rearrangement links TRBV5-1 to TRBJ1-2; D may be TRBD1 (5 bases). CDR1 is SGHRS, CDR2 YFSETQ, per germline. The CDR3 length is 15 residues. Trimming took off 4 bases at V and 8 bases at J, with 21 bases between the two ends. CDR3 in amino acids: CASSPSVPQGGGYTF. CDR3 DNA sequence: TGCGCCAGCAGCCCCTCGGTGCCCCAGGGTGGAGGCTACACCTTC. Drawing the rest from reference TRBV5-1 and TRBJ1-2, the complete variable domain is KAGVTQTPRYLIKTRGQQVTLSCSPISGHRSVSWYQQTPGQGLQFLFEYFSETQRNKGNFPGRFSGRQFSNSRSEMNVSTLELGDSALYLCASSPSVPQGGGYTFGSGTRLTVV.